One and the same sample provided the 10 T cell receptor beta chains below, sequenced in a study of Tregs in tolerant kidney transplant recipients. TCRdb's table, derived via immunoSEQ multiplex PCR, lists solely in-frame clones and lacks some. The data contain approximately 66,000 clones, roughly 85% of them singletons. The sample in question was Tregs from blood, obtained before the transplant. Source of these receptors: a human donor who received a combined kidney and bone marrow transplant.

The chain links TRBV6-5 to TRBJ2-7; TRBD2 might be the D (6 bases). V lost 8 bases, J lost 5 bases, and 16 bases lay in between. The germline V gene encodes CDR1 MNHEY and CDR2 SVGAGI. This CDR3 region has 13 residues. The CDR3 reads CASLAGGGDEQYF. CDR3 coding DNA: TGTGCCAGCCTGGCCGGGGGAGGCGACGAGCAGTACTTC.

This clone was detected once. The genes are TRBV25-1 and TRBJ2-2; TRBD1 agrees at 9 bases. The CDR3 sequence is 14 residues long. V gave up 8 bases and J gave up 3 bases; unmatched junction bases: 4. Germline lookup yields CDR1 MGHDK and CDR2 SYGVNS. The CDR3 region has the DNA TGTGCCAGCGCGGGACAGGGCGACACCGGGGAGCTGTTTTTT. Translated: CASAGQGDTGELFF. The full variable domain, in which reference TRBV25-1 and TRBJ2-2 provide the parts outside the CDR3, is EADIYQTPRYLVIGTGKKITLECSQTMGHDKMYWYQQDPGMELHLIHYSYGVNSTEKGDLSSESTVSRIRTEHFPLTLESARPSHTSQYLCASAGQGDTGELFFGEGSRLTVL.

This clone was detected a few times. The rearrangement links TRBV5-1 to TRBJ1-2; 11 bases fit TRBD1. The CDR3 runs 17 residues. Trimming took 6 bases from V and 1 from J; bases not matched to a gene: 11. Germline V gene lookup returns CDR1 SGHRS and CDR2 YFSETQ. CDR3 loop: CASTNTPGQGGNYGYTF. CDR3 nucleotides: TGCGCCAGCACCAATACTCCGGGACAGGGGGGTAACTATGGCTACACCTTC.

Turning to this clone: The same CDR3 is also encoded by other DNA sequences in this sample. This chain's CDR3 is CATSYLISGQQFF. DNA of the CDR3: TGTGCCACCAGCTACCTTATTTCGGGACAGCAGTTCTTC. V gene TRBV15 combines with J gene TRBJ2-1; D is tentatively TRBD1 or TRBD2 (5 bases each). Trimming shortened V by 5 bases and J by 11 bases, and 16 bases separated the two germline ends. CDR1 is LNHNV and CDR2 is YYDKDF in the germline V gene (reference sequence). The CDR3 sequence is 13 residues long.

The genes are TRBV2 and TRBJ2-3; D is undetermined. Germline values: CDR1 SNHLY, CDR2 FYNNEI. The CDR3 consists of 14 residues. Trimming took off 1 base at V and 3 bases at J, with 8 bases between the two ends. The CDR3 DNA sequence: TGTGCCAGCAGTGAAGTGGCAGCTACAGATACGCAGTATTTT. Translated, it gives CASSEVAATDTQYF.

A single count supports this clone. V is TRBV28 and J is TRBJ2-1; no definite D call. With 5 bases removed from V and 3 bases from J, the gap between germline ends came to 17 bases. The germline CDR1 and CDR2 sequences are MDHEN and SYDVKM. The length of the CDR3 is 16 residues. CDR3 protein: CASSAPTASYYNEQFF. CDR3 in DNA: TGTGCCAGCAGTGCACCAACCGCCTCCTACTACAATGAGCAGTTCTTC.

This clone appeared once. The rearrangement links TRBV15 to TRBJ2-1, with 7 bases fitting TRBD2. Germline CDR1 LNHNV, CDR2 YYDKDF (reference sequence). The CDR3 consists of 19 residues. J gave up 2 bases and V 0 bases, and 13 bases lay outside the gene matches. CDR3 amino acids: CATSRDRTGGGAPYNEQFF. As DNA, the CDR3 is TGTGCCACCAGCAGAGATCGGACTGGCGGGGGAGCACCCTACAATGAGCAGTTCTTC.

A single count supports this clone. This chain links TRBV7-2 with TRBJ2-7, with D possibly being TRBD2 (5 bases). V dropped 5 bases and J dropped 3 bases, with 8 bases sitting between them. This CDR3 has 12 amino acids. Germline V lookup: CDR1 SGHTA, CDR2 FQGNSA. CDR3 sequence (DNA): TGTGCCAGCAGCCCCCGGGGCTACGAGCAGTACTTC. Amino acid sequence: CASSPRGYEQYF. Full variable domain (missing parts from reference TRBV7-2 and TRBJ2-7): GAGVSQSPSNKVTEKGKDVELRCDPISGHTALYWYRQSLGQGLEFLIYFQGNSAPDKSGLPSDRFSAERTGGSVSTLTIQRTQQEDSAVYLCASSPRGYEQYFGPGTRLTVT.

The chain couples TRBV11-2 to TRBJ2-3; 12 nucleotides match TRBD2. This CDR3 has 16 residues. The germline gives CDR1 SGHAT, CDR2 FQNNGV. J was trimmed by 0 bases and V by 5 bases; bases with no gene match: 3. This chain's CDR3 is CASSPLAGGSTDTQYF. CDR3 nucleotide sequence: TGTGCCAGCAGCCCACTAGCGGGAGGAAGCACAGATACGCAGTATTTT.

This chain connects TRBV28 to TRBJ2-7, with 7 positions matching TRBD2. V lost 7 bases to trimming and J lost 0 bases; unmatched junction nucleotides: 9. This CDR3 has 15 residues. Looked up from germline, CDR1 is MDHEN and CDR2 is SYDVKM. Here the CDR3 DNA reads TGTGCCAGCACCTGGGGGGGACTACCCTCCTACGAGCAGTACTTC. Translation: CASTWGGLPSYEQYF. The variable domain in full, with the rest retrieved from reference TRBV28 and TRBJ2-7, is DVKVTQSSRYLVKRTGEKVFLECVQDMDHENMFWYRQDPGLGLRLIYFSYDVKMKEKGDIPEGYSVSREKKERFSLILESASTNQTSMYLCASTWGGLPSYEQYFGPGTRLTVT.